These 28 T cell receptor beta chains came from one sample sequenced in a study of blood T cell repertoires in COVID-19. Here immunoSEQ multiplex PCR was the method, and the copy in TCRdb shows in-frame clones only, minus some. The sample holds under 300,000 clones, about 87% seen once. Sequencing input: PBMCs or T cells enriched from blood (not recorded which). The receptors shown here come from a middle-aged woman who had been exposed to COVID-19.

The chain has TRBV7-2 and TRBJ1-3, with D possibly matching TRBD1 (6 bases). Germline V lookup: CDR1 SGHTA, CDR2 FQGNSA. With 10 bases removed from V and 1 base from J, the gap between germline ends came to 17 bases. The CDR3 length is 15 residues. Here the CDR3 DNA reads TGTGCCACCACCATCGGGGGGGCATCTGGAAACACCATATATTTT. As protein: CATTIGGASGNTIYF.

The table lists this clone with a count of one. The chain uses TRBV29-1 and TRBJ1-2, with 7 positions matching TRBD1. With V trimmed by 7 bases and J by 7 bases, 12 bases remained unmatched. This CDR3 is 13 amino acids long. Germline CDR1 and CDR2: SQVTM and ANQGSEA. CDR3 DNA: TGCAGCGCTTTACAGGGGACCTTGTCTGGCTACACCTTC. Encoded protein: CSALQGTLSGYTF. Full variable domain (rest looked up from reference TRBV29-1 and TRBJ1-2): SAVISQKPSRDICQRGTSLTIQCQVDSQVTMMFWYRQQPGQSLTLIATANQGSEATYESGFVIDKFPISRPNLTFSTLTVSNMSPEDSSIYLCSALQGTLSGYTFGSGTRLTVV.

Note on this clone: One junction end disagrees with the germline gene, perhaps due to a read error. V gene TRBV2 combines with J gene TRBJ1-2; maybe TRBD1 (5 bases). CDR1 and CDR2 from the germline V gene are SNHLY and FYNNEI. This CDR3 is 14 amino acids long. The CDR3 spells CASTQTPREGGYAF. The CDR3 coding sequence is TGTGCCAGCACCCAAACCCCCAGGGAGGGAGGTTACGCCTTC.

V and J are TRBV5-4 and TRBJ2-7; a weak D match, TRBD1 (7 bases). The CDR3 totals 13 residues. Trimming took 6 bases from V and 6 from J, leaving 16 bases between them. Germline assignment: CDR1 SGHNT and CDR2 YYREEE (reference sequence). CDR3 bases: TGTGCCAGCAACCGGGACAGAGCGGGCGAGCAGTACTTC. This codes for CASNRDRAGEQYF.

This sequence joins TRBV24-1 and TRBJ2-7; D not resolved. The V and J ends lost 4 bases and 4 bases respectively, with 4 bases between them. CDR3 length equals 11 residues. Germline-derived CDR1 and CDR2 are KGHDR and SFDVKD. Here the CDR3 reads CATSDLYEQYF. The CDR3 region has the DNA TGTGCCACCAGTGACCTGTACGAGCAGTACTTC.

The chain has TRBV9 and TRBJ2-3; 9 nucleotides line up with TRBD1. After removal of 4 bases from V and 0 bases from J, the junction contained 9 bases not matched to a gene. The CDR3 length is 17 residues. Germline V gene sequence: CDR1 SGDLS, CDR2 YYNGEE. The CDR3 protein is CASSPHRGRSSTDTQYF. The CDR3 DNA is TGTGCCAGCAGCCCACACAGGGGGCGATCCAGCACAGATACGCAGTATTTT.

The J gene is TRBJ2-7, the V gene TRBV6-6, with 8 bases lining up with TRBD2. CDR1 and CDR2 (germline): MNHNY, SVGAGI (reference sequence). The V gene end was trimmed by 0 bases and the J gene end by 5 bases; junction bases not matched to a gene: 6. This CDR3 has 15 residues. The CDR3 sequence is CASSYSNGRVDEQYV. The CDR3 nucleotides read TGTGCCAGCAGTTACTCGAACGGGAGGGTTGACGAGCAGTACGTC.

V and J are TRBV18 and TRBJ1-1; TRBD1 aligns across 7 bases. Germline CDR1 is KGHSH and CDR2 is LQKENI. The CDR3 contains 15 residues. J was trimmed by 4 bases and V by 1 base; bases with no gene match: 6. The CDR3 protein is CASSPRLRGPTEAFF. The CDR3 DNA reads TGTGCCAGCTCACCACGATTAAGGGGGCCCACTGAAGCTTTCTTT.

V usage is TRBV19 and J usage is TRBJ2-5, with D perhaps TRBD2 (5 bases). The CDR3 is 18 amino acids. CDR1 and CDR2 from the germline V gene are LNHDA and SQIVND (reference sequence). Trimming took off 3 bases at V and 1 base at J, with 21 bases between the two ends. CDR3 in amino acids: CASSIPHGGRQVQETQYF. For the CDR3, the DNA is TGTGCCAGTAGTATCCCGCACGGCGGGCGCCAAGTCCAAGAGACCCAGTACTTC.

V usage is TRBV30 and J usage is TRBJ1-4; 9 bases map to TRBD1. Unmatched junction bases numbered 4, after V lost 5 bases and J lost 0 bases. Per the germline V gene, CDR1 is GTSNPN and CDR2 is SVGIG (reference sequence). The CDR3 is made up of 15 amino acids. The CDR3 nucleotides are TGTGCCTGGGGGGGACAGGGTGCAACTAATGAAAAACTGTTTTTT. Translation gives CAWGGQGATNEKLFF.

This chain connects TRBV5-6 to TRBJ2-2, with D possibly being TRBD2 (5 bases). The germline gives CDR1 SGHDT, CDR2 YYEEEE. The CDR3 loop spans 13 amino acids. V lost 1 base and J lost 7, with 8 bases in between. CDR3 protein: CASSLPAGGELFF. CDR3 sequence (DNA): TGTGCCAGCAGCTTGCCTGCGGGCGGGGAGCTGTTTTTT.

CDR3 amino acids: CATSDLSPVRGGETQYF. CDR3 nucleotide sequence: TGTGCCACCAGTGATTTATCCCCCGTCAGGGGAGGGGAGACCCAGTACTTC. The chain uses TRBV24-1 and TRBJ2-5; tentatively, D is TRBD2 (7 bases). In germline, CDR1 is KGHDR, CDR2 SFDVKD. This CDR3 contains 17 residues. The V end lost 1 base, the J end lost 5 bases, and 19 bases lay between the germline ends.

The CDR3 loop reads CASSLDTGTNFHEQYV. The CDR3 bases are TGTGCCAGCAGCTTGGATACCGGGACAAATTTCCACGAGCAGTACGTC. The chain recombines TRBV5-6 with TRBJ2-7; tentative D call: TRBD1 (6 bases). Germline lookup yields CDR1 SGHDT and CDR2 YYEEEE. V dropped 0 bases and J dropped 5 bases, with 18 bases sitting between them. CDR3 length equals 16 residues.

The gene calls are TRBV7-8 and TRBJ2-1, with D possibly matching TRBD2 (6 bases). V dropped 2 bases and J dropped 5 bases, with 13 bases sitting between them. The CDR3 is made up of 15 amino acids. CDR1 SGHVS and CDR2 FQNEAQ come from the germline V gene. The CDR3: CASSLWAGPDNEQFF. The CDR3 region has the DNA TGTGCCAGCAGCTTATGGGCGGGGCCAGACAATGAGCAGTTCTTC.

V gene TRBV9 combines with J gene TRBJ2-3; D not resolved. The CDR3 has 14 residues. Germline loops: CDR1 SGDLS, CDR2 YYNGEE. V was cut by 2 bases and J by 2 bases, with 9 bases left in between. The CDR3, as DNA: TGTGCCAGCAGCGTGCGGCGGTCCACAGATACGCAGTATTTT. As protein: CASSVRRSTDTQYF. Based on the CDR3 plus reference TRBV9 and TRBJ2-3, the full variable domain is DSGVTQTPKHLITATGQRVTLRCSPRSGDLSVYWYQQSLDQGLQFLIQYYNGEERAKGNILERFSAQQFPDLHSELNLSSLELGDSALYFCASSVRRSTDTQYFGPGTRLTVL.

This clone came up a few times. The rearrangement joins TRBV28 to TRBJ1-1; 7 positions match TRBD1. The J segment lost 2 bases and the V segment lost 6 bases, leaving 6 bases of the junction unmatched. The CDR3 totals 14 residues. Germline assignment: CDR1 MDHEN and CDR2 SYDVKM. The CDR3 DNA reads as TGTGCCAGCAGGACGGACAGGAGAAACACTGAAGCTTTCTTT. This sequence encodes CASRTDRRNTEAFF.

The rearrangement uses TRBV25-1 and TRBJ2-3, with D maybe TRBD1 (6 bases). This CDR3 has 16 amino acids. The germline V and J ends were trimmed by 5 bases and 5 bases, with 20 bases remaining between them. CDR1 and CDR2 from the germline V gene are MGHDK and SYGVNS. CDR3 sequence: CASSNRDTGRGDTQYF. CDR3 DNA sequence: TGTGCCAGCAGTAACCGGGACACCGGCAGGGGAGATACGCAGTATTTT.

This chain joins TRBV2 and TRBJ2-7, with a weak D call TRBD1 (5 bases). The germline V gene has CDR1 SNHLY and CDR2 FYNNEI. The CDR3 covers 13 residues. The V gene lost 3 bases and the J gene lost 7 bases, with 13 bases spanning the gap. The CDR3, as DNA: TGTGCCAGCAGTGACAGGGCGCGACAAGAGCAGTACGTC. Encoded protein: CASSDRARQEQYV.

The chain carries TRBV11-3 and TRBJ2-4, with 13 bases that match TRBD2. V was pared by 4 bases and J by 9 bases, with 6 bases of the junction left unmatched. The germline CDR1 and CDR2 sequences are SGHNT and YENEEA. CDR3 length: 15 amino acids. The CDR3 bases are TGTGCCAGCAGCTCCCGGACTAGCGGGAGAGTCATTCAGTACTTC. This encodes CASSSRTSGRVIQYF.

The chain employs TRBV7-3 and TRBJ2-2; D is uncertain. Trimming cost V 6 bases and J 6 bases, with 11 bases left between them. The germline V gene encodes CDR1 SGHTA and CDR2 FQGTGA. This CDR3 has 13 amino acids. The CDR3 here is CASSRQVPGELFF. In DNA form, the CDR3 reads TGTGCCAGCAGTCGCCAGGTACCCGGGGAGCTGTTTTTT. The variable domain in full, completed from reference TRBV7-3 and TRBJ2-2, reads GAGVSQTPSNKVTEKGKYVELRCDPISGHTALYWYRQSLGQGPEFLIYFQGTGAADDSGLPNDRFFAVRPEGSVSTLKIQRTERGDSAVYLCASSRQVPGELFFGEGSRLTVL.

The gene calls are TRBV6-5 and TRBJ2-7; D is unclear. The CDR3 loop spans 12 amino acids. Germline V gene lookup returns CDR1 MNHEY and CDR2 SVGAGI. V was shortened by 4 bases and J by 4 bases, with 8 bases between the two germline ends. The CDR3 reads CASSFGGYEQYF. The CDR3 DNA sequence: TGTGCCAGCAGTTTCGGCGGTTACGAGCAGTACTTC.

CDR3: CASSLGPSRGEDEQFF. CDR3 nucleotides: TGTGCCAGCAGCTTAGGGCCAAGCAGGGGGGAAGATGAGCAGTTCTTC. This chain uses TRBV7-8 with TRBJ2-1; possible D gene TRBD1, 7 bases. The CDR3 covers 16 residues. Germline V CDR1 and CDR2: SGHVS, FQNEAQ. The V end lost 1 base, the J end lost 8 bases, and 18 bases lay between the germline ends.

CDR3 sequence (DNA): TGTGCCAGCAGCCGGTCGGGACAGGACCCTTCACCCCTCCACTTT. This encodes CASSRSGQDPSPLHF. V usage is TRBV7-8 and J usage is TRBJ1-6; 8 positions agree with TRBD1. CDR1 is SGHVS, CDR2 FQNEAQ, per germline. The junction had 9 bases not matched to a gene; V was cut back by 5 bases and J by 9 bases. The CDR3 has 15 residues. The complete variable domain, with remaining parts taken from reference TRBV7-8 and TRBJ1-6, reads GAGVSQSPRYKVAKRGQDVALRCDPISGHVSLFWYQQALGQGPEFLTYFQNEAQLDKSGLPSDRFFAERPEGSVSTLKIQRTQQEDSAVYLCASSRSGQDPSPLHFGNGTRLTVT.

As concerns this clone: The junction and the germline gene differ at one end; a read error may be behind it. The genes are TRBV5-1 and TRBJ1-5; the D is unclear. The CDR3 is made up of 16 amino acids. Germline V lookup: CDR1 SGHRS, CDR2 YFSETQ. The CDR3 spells CASSLAPGEGNQPQHF. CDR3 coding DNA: TGTGCCAGCAGCTTGGCGCCCGGGGAAGGCAATCAGCCCCAGCATTTT.

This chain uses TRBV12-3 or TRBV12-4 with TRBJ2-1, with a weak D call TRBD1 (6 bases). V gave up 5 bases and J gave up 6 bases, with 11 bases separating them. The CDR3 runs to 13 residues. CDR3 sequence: CASSRVQGNEQFF. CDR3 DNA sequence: TGTGCCAGCAGTCGGGTACAGGGCAATGAGCAGTTCTTC.

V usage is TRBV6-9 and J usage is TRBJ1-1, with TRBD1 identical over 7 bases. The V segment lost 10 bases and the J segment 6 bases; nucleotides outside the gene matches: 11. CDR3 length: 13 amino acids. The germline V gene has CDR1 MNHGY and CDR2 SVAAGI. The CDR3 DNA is TGTGCCATCCGACAAAGCAGGGGGGCTGAAGCTTTCTTT. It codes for CAIRQSRGAEAFF.

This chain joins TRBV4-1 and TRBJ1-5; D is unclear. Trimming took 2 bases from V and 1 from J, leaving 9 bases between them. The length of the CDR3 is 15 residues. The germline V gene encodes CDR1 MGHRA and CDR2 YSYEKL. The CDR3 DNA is TGCGCCAGCAGCCAATGGGAGCCAAGCAATCAGCCCCAGCATTTT. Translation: CASSQWEPSNQPQHF.

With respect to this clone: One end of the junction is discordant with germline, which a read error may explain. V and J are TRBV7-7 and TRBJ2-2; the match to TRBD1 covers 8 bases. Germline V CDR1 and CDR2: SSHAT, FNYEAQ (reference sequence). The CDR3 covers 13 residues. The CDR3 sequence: CASSWDRTGELFF. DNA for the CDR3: TGTGCTAGCAGTTGGGACAGGACCGGGGAGCTGTTTTTT.